The TCR beta chain described here comes from a study of blood T cell repertoires in COVID-19. Original handling: How many nucleated cells were present was estimated from reference gene primer amplification. The table came from immunoSEQ multiplex PCR; TCRdb's copy has only in-frame clones and leaves some out. For V, J and clone size, that table is used; D and trimming come from the DNA. Of fewer than 150,000 clones in the sample, about 90% were seen once. The CDR3 is 15 residues long. The ends were cut back, 3 bases at V and 4 bases at J, with 12 bases in the middle. The germline V gene encodes CDR1 KGHSH and CDR2 LQKENI.

The TCR comes from a woman in her 50s with acute or convalescent COVID-19. The chain joins TRBV18 to TRBJ2-2, with D possibly being TRBD1 (6 bases). The sample comprised peripheral blood. CDR3 in amino acids: CASSPSWGPTGELFF. CDR3 DNA sequence: TGTGCCAGCTCACCCTCTTGGGGGCCCACCGGGGAGCTGTTTTTT.